There are many counts of the clone carrying this TCR beta chain. The CDR3 contains 17 residues. The V segment lost 7 bases and the J segment 5 bases; nucleotides outside the gene matches: 15. Germline loops: CDR1 MGHRA, CDR2 YSYEKL. TCRdb used MiXCR to reprocess the 5' RACE reads, holding one entry per CDR3 protein. The sample carries approximately 66,000 distinct CDR3 sequences, 3.5% to 5.5% recorded once. These data belong to a study of neurological immune-mediated disorders. The specimen sequenced was PBMCs. V is TRBV4-1 and J is TRBJ2-5, with 11 bases fitting TRBD1. The receptor was isolated from a young man with multiple sclerosis. DNA of the CDR3: TGCGCCAGCACCTTGGACAGGGGGCGCGGGTCGGTTGAGACCCAGTACTTC. Translating it yields CASTLDRGRGSVETQYF.